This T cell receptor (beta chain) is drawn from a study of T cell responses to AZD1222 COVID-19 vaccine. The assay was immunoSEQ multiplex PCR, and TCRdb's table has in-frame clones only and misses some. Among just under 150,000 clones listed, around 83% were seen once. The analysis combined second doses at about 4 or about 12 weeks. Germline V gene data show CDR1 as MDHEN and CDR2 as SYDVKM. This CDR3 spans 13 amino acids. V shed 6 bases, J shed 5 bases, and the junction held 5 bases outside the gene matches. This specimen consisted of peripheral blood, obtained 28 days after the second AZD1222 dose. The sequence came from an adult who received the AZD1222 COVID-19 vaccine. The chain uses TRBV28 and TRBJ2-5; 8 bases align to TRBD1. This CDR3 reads CASRDRVAETQYF. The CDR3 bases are TGTGCCAGCAGGGACAGGGTGGCCGAGACCCAGTACTTC.